The source of this T cell receptor beta chain is a study of early T cells in non-severe SARS-CoV-2 infection. Each CDR3 protein gets one entry after TCRdb re-called the 5' RACE reads with MiXCR. This sample carries some 66,000 distinct CDR3 sequences, roughly 9% of them seen once, and the ten largest clones take roughly 3.2%. Study-level findings and limits: VDJdb matching, biased toward anti-spike CD8 responses, missed private and CD4 specificities.

This clonotype was observed a handful of times. The target antigen is unknown. This CDR3 contains 15 residues. V gave up 3 bases and J gave up 6 bases; unmatched junction bases: 2. Germline V gives CDR1 MNHNS, CDR2 SASEGT. This chain uses TRBV6-1 with TRBJ2-3; TRBD2 agrees at 14 bases. Sequencing was performed on whole blood. The sequence was obtained from an adult who was a healthcare worker with PCR-confirmed SARS-CoV-2 infection or an uninfected control (not recorded which). Here the CDR3 DNA reads TGTGCCAGCAGTGAGGGACTAGCGGGGGCCGATACGCAGTATTTT. Translated, it gives CASSEGLAGADTQYF.